Listed here are 9 T cell receptor beta chains from one sample, sequenced in a study of CD8 T cells in ankylosing spondylitis. A single record per CDR3 protein comes from TCRdb applying MiXCR to the 5' RACE reads. The repertoire holds 100,000 to 150,000 distinct CDR3 sequences, with 7% as singletons. The sequenced sample was blood, either unsorted or a sorted T cell fraction (not recorded which). These receptors originate from a male donor with ankylosing spondylitis or in good health (not recorded which).

This clonotype appeared many times. The chain joins TRBV7-2 to TRBJ2-5; TRBD2 is a possible D gene (5 bases). V lost 4 bases, J lost 4 bases, and 19 bases lay in between. The CDR3 runs to 16 residues. CDR1 and CDR2 from the germline V gene are SGHTA and FQGNSA. The CDR3 nucleotides are TGTGCCAGCAGCTACACCCCGACTACGAACGGAGAGACCCAGTACTTC. Translated, it gives CASSYTPTTNGETQYF.

This clonotype was found many times. This rearrangement joins TRBV5-1 to TRBJ2-1; 8 bases are a match to TRBD1. CDR1 and CDR2 (germline): SGHRS, YFSETQ. The CDR3 is 14 residues long. Trimming cost V 5 bases and J 5 bases; bases outside gene matches: 6. CDR3 residues: CASRRDRNNNEQFF. The CDR3 DNA sequence: TGCGCCAGCAGACGGGACAGGAACAACAATGAGCAGTTCTTC. The whole variable domain, filled in from reference TRBV5-1 and TRBJ2-1, reads KAGVTQTPRYLIKTRGQQVTLSCSPISGHRSVSWYQQTPGQGLQFLFEYFSETQRNKGNFPGRFSGRQFSNSRSEMNVSTLELGDSALYLCASRRDRNNNEQFFGPGTRLTVL.

This clonotype was seen ten or more times. The chain carries TRBV5-1 and TRBJ2-7; TRBD2 matches 7 bases. CDR1 SGHRS and CDR2 YFSETQ come from the germline V gene. The CDR3 is 13 amino acids. V gave up 6 bases and J gave up 5 bases; unmatched junction bases: 8. The CDR3 DNA sequence: TGCGCCAGCAAAACGGGAGGAGCGGACGAGCAGTACTTC. Its translation: CASKTGGADEQYF.

This clonotype was detected many times. The chain combines TRBV7-6 with TRBJ1-1; TRBD1 matches 7 bases. J gave up 5 bases and V 5 bases, and 11 bases lay outside the gene matches. This CDR3 has 15 amino acids. CDR1 and CDR2 from the germline V gene are SGHVS and FNYEAQ. In nucleotides, the CDR3 is TGTGCCAGCAGCACCGGGACAGCTTCTCCGACTGAAGCTTTCTTT. Amino acids: CASSTGTASPTEAFF.

At least ten counts were recorded for this clonotype. The V gene is TRBV7-2, the J gene TRBJ2-7; 9 bases are shared with TRBD1. V was clipped by 4 bases and J by 0 bases; unmatched bases: 4. CDR1 and CDR2 from the germline V gene are SGHTA and FQGNSA. This CDR3 has 15 amino acids. DNA of the CDR3: TGTGCCAGCAGCTACGGACAGGGGAGCTCCTACGAGCAGTACTTC. Its translation is CASSYGQGSSYEQYF.

This clonotype showed up many times. This chain joins TRBV20-1 and TRBJ2-3; 7 bases agree with TRBD2. The germline CDR1 and CDR2 sequences are DFQATT and SNEGSKA (reference sequence). CDR3 size: 15 residues. Trimming took 0 bases from V and 1 from J; bases not matched to a gene: 4. The CDR3 here is CSARERGSGTDTQYF. CDR3 bases: TGCAGTGCTAGAGAGCGGGGGAGCGGCACAGATACGCAGTATTTT.

The rearrangement joins TRBV19 to TRBJ2-1, with 12 bases matching TRBD1. V was clipped by 4 bases and J by 4 bases; unmatched bases: 2. Germline V gene sequence: CDR1 LNHDA, CDR2 SQIVND (reference sequence). This CDR3 is 15 amino acids long. For the CDR3, the DNA is TGTGCCAGTAGTAGGGGACAGGGGGCGTACAATGAGCAGTTCTTC. As protein: CASSRGQGAYNEQFF.

This clonotype was recorded at least ten times. The rearrangement joins TRBV4-3 to TRBJ2-6, with 7 bases matching TRBD1. This CDR3 region has 16 residues. Trimming took 1 base from V and 11 from J; bases not matched to a gene: 11. CDR1 is LGHNA and CDR2 is YSLEER in the germline V gene. In DNA form, the CDR3 reads TGCGCCAGCAGCCAAGCACTAGGGGACAGCCTCTACGTCCTGACTTTC. Encoded protein: CASSQALGDSLYVLTF.

The V call is TRBV12-3 or TRBV12-4, the J call TRBJ2-2, with D possibly matching TRBD1 (6 bases). V was trimmed by 6 bases and J by 2 bases, leaving 13 bases between them. CDR3 length equals 15 residues. The CDR3 sequence: CASSYGQINTGELFF. Here the CDR3 DNA reads TGTGCCAGCAGCTACGGACAGATTAACACCGGGGAGCTGTTTTTT.